This entry describes one T cell receptor (beta chain). Its antigen is unknown. The data derive from a study of cytomegalovirus exposure and HLA in healthy donors. Study-wide results and caveats: Productive rates of about 87% or about 30% were seen for most TCR beta V segments in an earlier analysis. Specific recognition of CMV antigens was confirmed in vitro for a few chains (all CMV-associated).

60 Vbeta and 13 Jbeta primers were used in PCR. Data came from immunoSEQ multiplex PCR; TCRdb stores just in-frame clones and leaves some out. In the table there are more than 150,000 clones, about four fifths of which are singletons. Each donor's status was that of a healthy bone marrow donor. The TCR was taken from a woman in her 30s in good health and CMV-seronegative. Material for sequencing was PBMCs.

The CDR3 loop reads CATSTPDRNYGYTF. The CDR3 DNA is TGTGCCACCAGCACTCCCGACAGGAACTATGGCTACACCTTC. The chain links TRBV15 to TRBJ1-2, with D possibly matching TRBD1 (6 bases). Between the trimmed V and J ends, which lost 4 bases and 2 bases, there was a span of 11 bases. CDR3 size: 14 residues. The germline V gene has CDR1 LNHNV and CDR2 YYDKDF (reference sequence).